A selection of T cell receptor beta chains follows, all from one sample in a study of T cell responses to AZD1222 COVID-19 vaccine. TCRdb's table, derived via immunoSEQ multiplex PCR, lists solely in-frame clones and lacks some. The sample shows roughly 190,000 clones, roughly nine tenths of them seen only once. The specimen was peripheral blood, collected 28 days after the second dose of the MenACWY control vaccine. The receptor set was obtained from an adult who received the MenACWY meningococcal vaccine as a control. Both conserved end residues are part of each CDR3. The order of the fields is V gene, J gene, clone size, D gene, CDR3 DNA, CDR3 protein. The D gene is left open where the match is weak. Expanded clones are given a class, and other clones once, few, many or no size at all.

V: TRBV28
J: TRBJ2-1
size: once
D: NA
DNA: TGTGCCAGCAGTTTATTCAGCGGACTGTACAATGAGCAGTTCTTC
CDR3: CASSLFSGLYNEQFF

V: TRBV7-2
J: TRBJ2-2
size: NA
D: TRBD1
DNA: TGTGCCAGCAGCCCCCGCAGGGCAGGGGGAACCGGGGAGCTGTTTTTT
CDR3: CASSPRRAGGTGELFF

V: TRBV5-1
J: TRBJ1-1
size: NA
D: NA
DNA: TGCGCCAGCAGCTCGTCGGTTAGCACTGAAGCTTTCTTT
CDR3: CASSSSVSTEAFF

V: TRBV2
J: TRBJ2-7
size: NA
D: NA
DNA: TGTGCCAGCAGGGTCGAGGGACTCTACGAGCAGTACTTC
CDR3: CASRVEGLYEQYF

V: TRBV28
J: TRBJ1-4
size: NA
D: NA
DNA: TGTGCCAGCAGTTTGGGAGGGTTTAATGAAAAACTGTTTTTT
CDR3: CASSLGGFNEKLFF

V: TRBV29-1
J: TRBJ1-3
size: NA
D: NA
DNA: TGCAGCGTTGAAGATCGGGGGAGCTCTGGAAACACCATATATTTT
CDR3: CSVEDRGSSGNTIYF

V: TRBV9
J: TRBJ1-4
size: NA
D: NA
DNA: TGTGCCAGCAGCACCTGGGGGGCAGTCGGGGAAAAACTGTTTTTT
CDR3: CASSTWGAVGEKLFF

V: TRBV28
J: TRBJ2-3
size: NA
D: NA
DNA: TGTGCCCTCGGGTACGGGGGCACAGATACGCAGTATTTT
CDR3: CALGYGGTDTQYF

V: TRBV6-5
J: TRBJ1-4
size: once
D: NA
DNA: TGTGCCAGCAGTCGAGGGGAGGGGCCAAAACTGTTTTTT
CDR3: CASSRGEGPKLFF

V: TRBV6-2/TRBV6-3
J: TRBJ2-6
size: NA
D: NA
DNA: TGTGCCAGCAGTTACTCGAGTGAACGGGCAGGGGGGCTTGGGGCCAACGTCCTGACTTTC
CDR3: CASSYSSERAGGLGANVLTF

V: TRBV6-5
J: TRBJ2-7
size: NA
D: NA
DNA: TGTGCCAGCAGTTACTCGAATATCCGGTACGAGCAGTACTTC
CDR3: CASSYSNIRYEQYF

V: TRBV27
J: TRBJ2-1
size: NA
D: TRBD2
DNA: TGTGCCAGCAGTCCAACCGGACTAGCGGGTAGAGAGCAGTTCTTC
CDR3: CASSPTGLAGREQFF

V: TRBV28
J: TRBJ2-2
size: NA
D: NA
DNA: TGTGCCAGCAGTTTCTTTGGAGGCACCGGGGAGCTGTTTTTT
CDR3: CASSFFGGTGELFF

V: TRBV19
J: TRBJ1-2
size: NA
D: TRBD1
DNA: TGTGCCAGTAGTATGAGGGGGCAAGGACTTGGCTACACCTTC
CDR3: CASSMRGQGLGYTF

V: TRBV7-2
J: TRBJ2-1
size: NA
D: NA
DNA: TGTGCCAGCAGCTTGTGGGGATCCTACAATGAGCAGTTCTTC
CDR3: CASSLWGSYNEQFF

V: TRBV11-2
J: TRBJ2-7
size: NA
D: NA
DNA: TGTGCCAGCAGCGCCATTGTGGGGTCGGATAGGAACTTC
CDR3: CASSAIVGSDRNF

V: TRBV19
J: TRBJ1-5
size: NA
D: NA
DNA: TGTGCCAGTAGTCCCTCCGGACGTAAAAGCCCGCCCCAGCATTTT
CDR3: CASSPSGRKSPPQHF

V: TRBV30
J: TRBJ1-4
size: NA
D: NA
DNA: TGTGCCTGGAGTGTCCCGGGCCGCAATGAAAAACTGTTTTTT
CDR3: CAWSVPGRNEKLFF

V: TRBV29-1
J: TRBJ2-1
size: NA
D: NA
DNA: TGCAGCGTTGCTGCAAGTTACAATGAGCAGTTCTTC
CDR3: CSVAASYNEQFF

V: TRBV28
J: TRBJ1-2
size: few
D: NA
DNA: TGTGCCAGCAGTCCCCCACGGGGGACAAGGAACTATGGCTACACCTTC
CDR3: CASSPPRGTRNYGYTF

V: TRBV28
J: TRBJ1-6
size: NA
D: NA
DNA: TGTGCCAGCAGTTTAGGGGGGCTCGTTAATTCACCCCTCCACTTT
CDR3: CASSLGGLVNSPLHF

V: TRBV30
J: TRBJ1-5
size: NA
D: NA
DNA: TGTGCCTGGAAGGAGGGGTTGGACCAGCCCCAGCATTTT
CDR3: CAWKEGLDQPQHF

V: TRBV14
J: TRBJ1-2
size: NA
D: NA
DNA: TGTGCCAGCAGCCTCACCGGAAACCGGGACGTCTTC
CDR3: CASSLTGNRDVF

V: TRBV28
J: TRBJ2-2
size: NA
D: NA
DNA: TGTGCCAGCGCCGATAGGAAAGGGCGGCGGAAGGCGGCGGAGCTGTTTTTT
CDR3: CASADRKGRRKAAELFF

V: TRBV12-5
J: TRBJ1-5
size: NA
D: NA
DNA: TGTGCTAGTGGTTTAAGTAGCGGGCAGCCCCAGCATTTT
CDR3: CASGLSSGQPQHF

V: TRBV28
J: TRBJ1-2
size: NA
D: TRBD1
DNA: TGTGCCAGCAGACTGACAGGGGATCGGGGCTACACCTTC
CDR3: CASRLTGDRGYTF

V: TRBV7-9
J: TRBJ2-1
size: NA
D: NA
DNA: TGTGCCAGCAGCTTAAATGAGGCGGGTTCAATCTACAATGAGCAGTTCTTC
CDR3: CASSLNEAGSIYNEQFF

V: TRBV7-2
J: TRBJ2-2
size: once
D: TRBD2
DNA: TGTGCCAGCAGCTTAGGAGGACTAGCGAACACCGGGGAGCTGTTTTTT
CDR3: CASSLGGLANTGELFF

V: TRBV11-2
J: TRBJ2-7
size: NA
D: NA
DNA: TGTGCCAGCAGCTTAGATCCCGGAGAGTACGAGCAGTACTTC
CDR3: CASSLDPGEYEQYF

V: TRBV5-4
J: TRBJ2-1
size: NA
D: TRBD1
DNA: TGTGCCAGCAGTCCCGACAGGGCAGCCAATGAGCAGTTCTTC
CDR3: CASSPDRAANEQFF

V: TRBV11-3
J: TRBJ2-2
size: NA
D: NA
DNA: TGTGCCAGCAGCTCCGGGCCATTTGGGGAGCTGTTTTTT
CDR3: CASSSGPFGELFF

V: TRBV25-1
J: TRBJ1-1
size: NA
D: NA
DNA: TGTGCCAGCAGTGTGAGCACTGAAGCTTTCTTT
CDR3: CASSVSTEAFF

V: TRBV30
J: TRBJ1-6
size: NA
D: NA
DNA: TGTGCCTGGAGTGTAGACCTTGAGGGTTCACCCCTCCACTTT
CDR3: CAWSVDLEGSPLHF

V: TRBV5-6
J: TRBJ2-3
size: NA
D: NA
DNA: TGTGCCAGCAGCTTGGCAGGCGCGAGGAGCACAGATACGCAGTATTTT
CDR3: CASSLAGARSTDTQYF

V: TRBV29-1
J: TRBJ1-2
size: NA
D: TRBD1
DNA: TGCAGCGTTGAGTTGGGGACAGGGATGTGGCAAGGCTACACCTTC
CDR3: CSVELGTGMWQGYTF

V: TRBV6-5
J: TRBJ1-5
size: NA
D: NA
DNA: TGTGCCAGCAGTTCCCGGGACTCCAAAAGGGATCAGCCCCAGCATTTT
CDR3: CASSSRDSKRDQPQHF

V: TRBV11-2
J: TRBJ2-3
size: NA
D: NA
DNA: TGTGCCAGCAGCCCCCCGACAGATACGCAGTATTTT
CDR3: CASSPPTDTQYF

V: TRBV10-3
J: TRBJ2-1
size: NA
D: TRBD2
DNA: TGTGCCATCAGGGCCCTAGGGGCGGGAGGGGGCTACAATGAGCAGTTCTTC
CDR3: CAIRALGAGGGYNEQFF

V: TRBV7-3
J: TRBJ2-3
size: NA
D: TRBD2
DNA: TGTGCCAGCAGCGGAGGACTAGCGGGCACAGATACGCAGTATTTT
CDR3: CASSGGLAGTDTQYF

V: TRBV2
J: TRBJ2-7
size: few
D: NA
DNA: TGTGCCAGCCCCGCCGGGTCTCTTACGGGGGAGCAGTACTTC
CDR3: CASPAGSLTGEQYF

V: TRBV28
J: TRBJ2-2
size: once
D: NA
DNA: TGTGCCAGCAGTCCGGGACTTTACACCGGGGAGCTGTTTTTT
CDR3: CASSPGLYTGELFF

V: TRBV7-3
J: TRBJ2-2
size: NA
D: NA
DNA: TGTGCCAGCAGCTTCGCCGGGACGTCGAACACCGGGGAGCTGTTTTTT
CDR3: CASSFAGTSNTGELFF

V: TRBV5-8
J: TRBJ1-1
size: NA
D: NA
DNA: TGTGCCAGCAGCTCTATGGGGGGTACTGAAGCTTTCTTT
CDR3: CASSSMGGTEAFF

V: TRBV19
J: TRBJ1-2
size: NA
D: NA
DNA: TGTGCCAGTAGCCCCGGAAGGGTCTATGGCTACACCTTC
CDR3: CASSPGRVYGYTF

V: TRBV18
J: TRBJ2-3
size: NA
D: NA
DNA: TGTGCCAGCTCACCACTCAGCACAGATACGCAGTATTTT
CDR3: CASSPLSTDTQYF

V: TRBV27
J: TRBJ2-1
size: NA
D: TRBD2
DNA: TGTGCCAGCAGTAGCGCCCCTAGCGGGAGGACCTACAATGAGCAGTTCTTC
CDR3: CASSSAPSGRTYNEQFF

V: TRBV30
J: TRBJ2-1
size: NA
D: TRBD2
DNA: TGTGCCTGGGCGTTGGGACTAGCGGGAGGGCCGGGCAATGAGCAGTTCTTC
CDR3: CAWALGLAGGPGNEQFF

V: TRBV7-9
J: TRBJ1-1
size: NA
D: NA
DNA: TGTGCCAGCAGCGCGTGGACCGACAGGAACACTGAAGCTTTCTTT
CDR3: CASSAWTDRNTEAFF

V: TRBV9
J: TRBJ1-5
size: once
D: NA
DNA: TGTGCCAGCAGCGTAGGGTATAGCAATCAGCCCCAGCATTTT
CDR3: CASSVGYSNQPQHF

V: TRBV19
J: TRBJ2-2
size: NA
D: TRBD2
DNA: TGTGCCAGTATCAGGACTAGCGGGAGCAGCACCGGGGAGCTGTTTTTT
CDR3: CASIRTSGSSTGELFF

V: TRBV6-5
J: TRBJ2-3
size: NA
D: NA
DNA: TGTGCCAGCAGTTACTCCGGTCAACTAAGCACAGATACGCAGTATTTT
CDR3: CASSYSGQLSTDTQYF

V: TRBV5-1
J: TRBJ2-5
size: NA
D: NA
DNA: TGCGCCAGCAGCTCCTTGGGAGTTACAGAGACCCAGTACTTC
CDR3: CASSSLGVTETQYF

V: TRBV18
J: TRBJ2-7
size: NA
D: TRBD2
DNA: TGTGCCAGCTCACCACGGACTAGCGGGGCTTCTAGAGGCGAGCAGTACTTC
CDR3: CASSPRTSGASRGEQYF

V: TRBV5-1
J: TRBJ1-1
size: NA
D: TRBD1
DNA: TGCGCCAGCAGCGGAACACAGGGGGCAAACACTGAAGCTTTCTTT
CDR3: CASSGTQGANTEAFF

V: TRBV3-1/TRBV3-2
J: TRBJ1-6
size: NA
D: TRBD1
DNA: TGTGCCAGCAGCATCGGGACAGGGGTGTCACCCCTCCACTTT
CDR3: CASSIGTGVSPLHF

V: TRBV28
J: TRBJ1-2
size: NA
D: TRBD1
DNA: TGTGCCAGCAGCTTCAACCGACGGACAGGGAAGTACTATGGCTACACCTTC
CDR3: CASSFNRRTGKYYGYTF

V: TRBV3-1/TRBV3-2
J: TRBJ2-3
size: NA
D: NA
DNA: TGTGCCAGCAGAAGGGGGGGGCTAGCGAGCACAGATACGCAGTATTTT
CDR3: CASRRGGLASTDTQYF

V: TRBV4-3
J: TRBJ1-5
size: NA
D: NA
DNA: TGCGCCAGCAGCCAAGATTTTGGGAGCCAGCCCCAGCATTTT
CDR3: CASSQDFGSQPQHF

V: TRBV19
J: TRBJ2-2
size: NA
D: TRBD2
DNA: TGTGCCAGTAGCCAGGGACTAGCTAACACCGGGGAGCTGTTTTTT
CDR3: CASSQGLANTGELFF

V: TRBV13
J: TRBJ2-7
size: NA
D: TRBD1
DNA: TGTGCCAGCAGCTTAAGGCAGGGGGACGAGCAGTACTTC
CDR3: CASSLRQGDEQYF